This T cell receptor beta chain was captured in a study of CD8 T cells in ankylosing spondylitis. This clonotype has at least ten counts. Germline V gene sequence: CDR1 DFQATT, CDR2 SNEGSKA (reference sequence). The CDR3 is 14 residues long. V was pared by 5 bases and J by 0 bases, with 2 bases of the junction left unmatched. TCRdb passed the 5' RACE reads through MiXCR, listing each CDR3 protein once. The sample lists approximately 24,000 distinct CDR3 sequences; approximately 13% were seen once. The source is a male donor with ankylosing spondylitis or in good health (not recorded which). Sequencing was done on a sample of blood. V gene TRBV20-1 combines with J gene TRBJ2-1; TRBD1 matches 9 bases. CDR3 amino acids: CSAETGGSYNEQFF. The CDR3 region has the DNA TGCAGTGCTGAGACAGGGGGCTCCTACAATGAGCAGTTCTTC.